This T cell receptor (beta chain) was documented in a study of cytomegalovirus exposure and HLA in healthy donors. Both 60 Vbeta primers and 13 Jbeta primers went into the PCR. Clones were sequenced by immunoSEQ multiplex PCR, and TCRdb holds only the in-frame ones, with some missing. This sample has just over 150,000 clones, with roughly 82% found just once. V shed 4 bases, J shed 7 bases, and the junction held 6 bases outside the gene matches. This CDR3 has 16 amino acids. CDR1 LNHDA and CDR2 SQIVND come from the germline V gene (reference sequence). Comment on this clone: Its antigen remains unknown.

Overall study findings and caveats: Most CMV-associated TCR beta chains appeared HLA-restricted in a later analysis.

This sequence originates from a woman between 45 and 60 years old in good health and CMV-seropositive. This chain links TRBV19 with TRBJ2-1; 14 nucleotides match TRBD2. Material: PBMCs. The chain's CDR3 is CASSSGLAGGWNEQFF. CDR3 in DNA: TGTGCCAGTAGTAGCGGACTAGCGGGGGGATGGAATGAGCAGTTCTTC.